The 15 T cell receptor beta chains given below trace back to one sample, sequenced in a study of blood T cell repertoires in COVID-19. Assay used: immunoSEQ multiplex PCR; TCRdb lists only in-frame clones, some missing. The sample has more than 150,000 clones, about 83% seen once; the top ten hold about 0.96%. The sequencing input was peripheral blood. The receptors derive from a woman younger than 30 who had recovered from COVID-19.

In this sample, this clone turned up once. The rearrangement uses TRBV4-2 and TRBJ1-3; D may be TRBD1 (5 bases). This CDR3 is 17 amino acids long. CDR1 is LGHNA and CDR2 is YNFKEQ in the germline V gene. The V end lost 1 base, the J end lost 4 bases, and 17 bases lay between the germline ends. CDR3 DNA: TGTGCCAGCAGCCAAGTTGGGGTATCGGACACCGGAAACACCATATATTTT. Its translation: CASSQVGVSDTGNTIYF.

The chain recombines TRBV15 with TRBJ2-1, with 9 bases lining up with TRBD1. There are 15 residues in the CDR3. V gave up 0 bases and J gave up 4 bases; unmatched junction bases: 1. Germline loops: CDR1 LNHNV, CDR2 YYDKDF (reference sequence). This CDR3 is CATSREGQGYNEQFF. DNA for the CDR3: TGTGCCACCAGCAGAGAGGGACAGGGTTACAATGAGCAGTTCTTC.

V and J are TRBV28 and TRBJ2-4, with D maybe TRBD2 (7 bases). V was cut by 3 bases and J by 7 bases, with 16 bases left in between. Germline V gene sequence: CDR1 MDHEN, CDR2 SYDVKM. The CDR3 consists of 15 residues. The CDR3 reads CASSFWGLAANIQYF. For the CDR3, the DNA is TGTGCCAGCAGTTTTTGGGGGCTAGCGGCGAACATTCAGTACTTC.

The chain couples TRBV12-3 or TRBV12-4 to TRBJ2-7, with D hard to call. V was trimmed by 3 bases and J by 7 bases, leaving 7 bases between them. The CDR3 runs 11 residues. This CDR3 is CASSLGREQYV. The CDR3, as DNA: TGTGCCAGCAGTTTGGGCAGGGAGCAGTACGTC.

The chain has TRBV2 and TRBJ2-3; D is unresolved. There are 11 residues in the CDR3. Germline assignment: CDR1 SNHLY and CDR2 FYNNEI. The V end was cut by 8 bases, the J end by 1 base, with 4 bases between. The CDR3 spells CASLRTDTQYF. The DNA for the CDR3 is TGTGCCAGCCTCCGCACAGATACGCAGTATTTT.

The table lists this clone with a few counts. At the DNA level, this CDR3 is encoded by other sequences in the same sample as well. The chain employs TRBV4-3 and TRBJ1-2; 11 nucleotides align to TRBD1. The CDR3 sequence is 15 residues long. J was trimmed by 4 bases and V by 4 bases; bases with no gene match: 5. Germline CDR1 LGHNA, CDR2 YSLEER. This chain's CDR3 is CASSPGTGGFYGYTF. The CDR3 nucleotides are TGCGCCAGCAGCCCGGGGACAGGGGGTTTCTATGGCTACACCTTC.

Points on this clone: This same CDR3 is encoded by further DNA sequences in the sample. J is TRBJ1-2 and V is TRBV5-4; no definite D call. With 0 bases removed from V and 2 bases from J, the gap between germline ends came to 5 bases. The CDR3 totals 13 residues. CDR1 and CDR2 (germline): SGHNT, YYREEE (reference sequence). Written as DNA, the CDR3 is TGTGCCAGCAGCTTGGGAGGAAACTATGGCTACACCTTC. As protein: CASSLGGNYGYTF.

This chain joins TRBV7-9 and TRBJ2-3; TRBD1 might be the D (6 bases). The CDR3 contains 16 residues. Germline CDR1 is SEHNR and CDR2 is FQNEAQ (reference sequence). Between the trimmed V and J ends, which lost 1 base and 2 bases, there was a span of 13 bases. The CDR3 region is CASSLGGHLITDTQYF. The DNA for the CDR3 is TGTGCCAGCAGCTTAGGGGGACACTTAATCACAGATACGCAGTATTTT. Together with reference TRBV7-9 and TRBJ2-3, the CDR3 gives the full variable domain: DTGVSQNPRHKITKRGQNVTFRCDPISEHNRLYWYRQTLGQGPEFLTYFQNEAQLEKSRLLSDRFSAERPKGSFSTLEIQRTEQGDSAMYLCASSLGGHLITDTQYFGPGTRLTVL.

This chain joins TRBV7-2 and TRBJ2-7; a possible D gene is TRBD1 (5 bases). Germline assignment: CDR1 SGHTA and CDR2 FQGNSA. V lost 1 base to trimming and J lost 6 bases, with 16 bases between them. This CDR3 comprises 15 residues. The CDR3 loop reads CASSLGGTGKGEQYF. The CDR3 nucleotides read TGTGCCAGCAGCTTAGGTGGCACAGGAAAGGGCGAGCAGTACTTC.

This rearrangement joins TRBV19 to TRBJ2-5; the D gene is possibly TRBD1 (7 bases). Trimming removed 3 bases from V and 6 bases from J, with 14 bases in between. The CDR3 sequence is 14 residues long. Germline V gene data show CDR1 as LNHDA and CDR2 as SQIVND (reference sequence). CDR3 in DNA: TGTGCCAGTAGTATCGAAGGGGGCGGGAAGACCCAGTACTTC. This encodes CASSIEGGGKTQYF.

The count of this clone is one. The V and J genes are TRBV7-9 and TRBJ1-5; possible D gene TRBD1, 5 bases. This CDR3 comprises 14 residues. The V gene's germline CDR1 is SEHNR and CDR2 FQNEAQ (reference sequence). Trimming stripped 5 bases from V and 2 bases from J, with 10 bases between. The CDR3 DNA sequence: TGTGCCAGCAGCCAGGTGACAGGCAATCAGCCCCAGCATTTT. Translating it yields CASSQVTGNQPQHF.

The sample holds one count of this clone. For the CDR3, the DNA is TGTGCCAGCAGCGCCACTAATAACGAGCAGTACGTC. Protein product: CASSATNNEQYV. The chain is built from TRBV7-9 and TRBJ2-7; D gene unclear. This CDR3 spans 12 amino acids. Germline loops: CDR1 SEHNR, CDR2 FQNEAQ (reference sequence). Trimming stripped 5 bases from V and 5 bases from J, with 10 bases between.

V gene TRBV3-1 (or the pseudogene TRBV3-2) combines with J gene TRBJ1-1; D is perhaps TRBD1 (5 bases). The CDR3 contains 14 residues. Germline V gene data show CDR1 as LGHDT and CDR2 as YNNKEL (reference sequence). V was clipped by 1 base and J by 4 bases, with 10 bases between them. CDR3 DNA: TGTGCCAGCAGCCAAGGGGTGCAGGGCACTGAAGCTTTCTTT. Translated, it gives CASSQGVQGTEAFF.

The gene calls are TRBV10-3 and TRBJ1-2, with D unresolved. The CDR3 consists of 13 residues. From germline, CDR1 is ENHRY and CDR2 SYGVKD. V was shortened by 7 bases and J by 1 base, with 10 bases between the two germline ends. The CDR3 sequence: CAITDEGNYGYTF. The CDR3 DNA reads as TGTGCCATCACAGACGAGGGTAACTATGGCTACACCTTC.

The chain joins TRBV6-2 or TRBV6-3 to TRBJ1-5, with 10 positions matching TRBD1. The trim removed 5 bases at V and 4 bases at J, leaving 5 bases unmatched. The CDR3 is 15 amino acids. Germline CDR1 reads MNHEY; CDR2 reads SVGEGT. The CDR3 here is CASSKQDRGNQPQHF. The CDR3 DNA is TGTGCCAGCAGTAAACAGGACAGGGGGAATCAGCCCCAGCATTTT.